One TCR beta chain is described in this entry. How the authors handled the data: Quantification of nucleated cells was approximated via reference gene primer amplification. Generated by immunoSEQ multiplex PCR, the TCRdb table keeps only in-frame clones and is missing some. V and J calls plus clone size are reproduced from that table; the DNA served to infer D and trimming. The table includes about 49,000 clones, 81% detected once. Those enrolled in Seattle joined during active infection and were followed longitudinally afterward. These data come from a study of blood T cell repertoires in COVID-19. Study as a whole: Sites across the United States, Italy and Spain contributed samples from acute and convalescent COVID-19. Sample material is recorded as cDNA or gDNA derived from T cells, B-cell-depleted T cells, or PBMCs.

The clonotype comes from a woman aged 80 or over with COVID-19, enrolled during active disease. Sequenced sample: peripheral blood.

CDR3 residues: CASSVATGTKEEYEQYF. The CDR3 DNA sequence: TGTGCCAGCAGCGTAGCTACCGGCACTAAAGAAGAATACGAGCAGTACTTC. This rearrangement joins TRBV9 to TRBJ2-7, with D unclear. Germline CDR1 SGDLS, CDR2 YYNGEE. Trimming left V 0 bases short and J 4 bases short, with 20 bases between. The CDR3 consists of 17 residues.